Below, 5 T cell receptor beta chains from the same sample are listed, as sequenced in a study of blood T cell repertoires in COVID-19. TCRdb's copy holds only in-frame clones and misses some; the assay was immunoSEQ multiplex PCR. This sample yields about 23,000 clones, of which about 83% are seen a single time; about 46% belongs to the top ten. The sample comprised peripheral blood. Receptors were obtained from a man in his 70s with acute or convalescent COVID-19.

The genes are TRBV19 and TRBJ1-1; D unresolved. This CDR3 spans 13 amino acids. Trimming left V 5 bases short and J 1 base short, with 8 bases between. Germline CDR1 and CDR2: LNHDA and SQIVND (reference sequence). In nucleotides, the CDR3 is TGTGCCAGTAGTTACACAGCGAACACTGAAGCTTTCTTT. Translated, it gives CASSYTANTEAFF.

The chain links TRBV6-5 to TRBJ1-1; D ambiguous. CDR1 is MNHEY and CDR2 is SVGAGI in the germline V gene. The CDR3 covers 14 residues. Trimming left V 7 bases short and J 11 bases short, with 23 bases between. The CDR3: CASTLEGAYLGAFF. DNA for the CDR3: TGTGCCAGCACTTTGGAGGGAGCCTATCTAGGGGCTTTCTTT.

J is TRBJ1-2 and V is TRBV5-6; D possibly corresponds to TRBD1 (6 bases). This CDR3 region has 18 residues. V was shortened by 2 bases and J by 5 bases, with 25 bases between the two germline ends. CDR1 and CDR2 from the germline V gene are SGHDT and YYEEEE. As DNA, the CDR3 is TGTGCCAGCAGCTTCTCAGTCGGGGGGCCGATCGGGGTATATGGCTACACCTTC. Its translation is CASSFSVGGPIGVYGYTF.

The chain uses TRBV5-1 and TRBJ2-5; 10 bases map to TRBD2. After removal of 6 bases from V and 1 base from J, the junction contained 15 bases not matched to a gene. The germline V gene has CDR1 SGHRS and CDR2 YFSETQ. The CDR3 contains 18 residues. This chain's CDR3 is CASMLGFTASGSQETQYF. The CDR3 nucleotides are TGCGCCAGCATGCTTGGGTTCACGGCTAGCGGGAGCCAAGAGACCCAGTACTTC.

The chain uses TRBV15 and TRBJ2-6, with D perhaps matching TRBD2 (5 bases). Per germline, CDR1 LNHNV and CDR2 YYDKDF (reference sequence). Trimming took off 1 base at V and 2 bases at J, with 12 bases between the two ends. CDR3 length: 17 residues. The CDR3 region is CATSRGGFRTGANVLTF. CDR3 bases: TGTGCCACCAGCAGAGGCGGGTTTAGGACTGGGGCCAACGTCCTGACTTTC.